The rows below give T cell receptor beta chains drawn from one sample of a study of shared clonotypes between healthy human individuals. Some clones are missing from TCRdb's copy, which holds only in-frame ones; the method was immunoSEQ multiplex PCR. The data show some 2.1 million clones, with over 85% seen just once and approximately 1.2% held by the top ten. Sequencing used naive CD8+ T cells sorted from blood. The receptors derive from a man aged 18 to 35 in good health. Both conserved end residues are part of each CDR3. D genes are given only for firm matches. Some rows have no size entry. The others give once, few or many, or a class for an expanded clone.

clone_size,j_call,v_call,d_call,cdr3_aa,cdr3_nt
.,TRBJ2-1,TRBV5-1,TRBD2,CASSPGLAGETEQFF,TGCGCCAGCAGCCCGGGACTAGCGGGGGAGACTGAGCAGTTCTTC
.,TRBJ2-7,TRBV6-1,.,CASTESHYEQYF,TGTGCCAGCACCGAGTCCCACTACGAGCAGTACTTC
.,TRBJ1-3,TRBV7-9,.,CASSFGASSGNTIYF,TGTGCCAGCAGCTTCGGGGCCTCCTCTGGAAACACCATATATTTT
.,TRBJ1-1,TRBV11-2,.,CASSLHGGETEAFF,TGTGCCAGCAGCTTACACGGGGGAGAGACTGAAGCTTTCTTT
.,TRBJ2-7,TRBV5-6,.,CASSLARGGPLYEQYF,TGTGCCAGCAGCTTGGCCAGGGGGGGCCCCCTGTACGAGCAGTACTTC
.,TRBJ2-7,TRBV5-1,.,CASSSWEDDSYEQYF,TGCGCCAGCAGCTCTTGGGAGGATGATTCCTACGAGCAGTACTTC
.,TRBJ2-7,TRBV7-9,.,CACQGEGSYEQYF,TGTGCCTGCCAGGGGGAGGGCTCCTACGAGCAGTACTTC
.,TRBJ2-3,TRBV13,.,CASSLEASPPEF,TGTGCCAGCAGCTTAGAGGCTAGTCCCCCGGAATTT
.,TRBJ1-2,TRBV7-9,.,CASKGQGQDPYGYTF,TGTGCCAGCAAGGGGCAGGGGCAAGACCCCTATGGCTACACCTTC
.,TRBJ1-2,TRBV7-9,TRBD1,CASSPRDRGLEGYTF,TGTGCCAGCAGCCCCCGGGACAGGGGGCTAGAAGGCTACACCTTC
.,TRBJ2-1,TRBV6-6,.,CASSFSLASTEQFF,TGTGCCAGCAGTTTCTCCCTAGCTTCTACCGAGCAGTTCTTC
.,TRBJ2-5,TRBV6-5,TRBD2,CASSYVVAGEQETQYF,TGTGCCAGCAGTTACGTGGTAGCGGGGGAGCAAGAGACCCAGTACTTC
.,TRBJ2-5,TRBV5-6,.,CASSWGRSQETQYF,TGTGCCAGCAGCTGGGGACGGAGCCAAGAGACCCAGTACTTC
.,TRBJ2-7,TRBV27,TRBD2,CASSLLSTSGSNEQYF,TGTGCCAGCAGTTTATTGTCGACTAGCGGGAGTAACGAGCAGTACTTC
.,TRBJ1-1,TRBV13,.,CASREQGNTEAFF,TGTGCCAGCAGGGAACAGGGGAACACTGAAGCTTTCTTT
.,TRBJ2-5,TRBV18,.,CASSPSPDPFQETQYF,TGTGCCAGCTCACCATCCCCGGACCCTTTCCAAGAGACCCAGTACTTC
few,TRBJ2-7,TRBV5-6,TRBD1,CASSWDRTYEQYF,TGTGCCAGCAGCTGGGACAGAACCTACGAGCAGTACTTC
.,TRBJ2-7,TRBV10-3,.,CAISDKEGLPVREQYF,TGTGCCATCAGTGACAAGGAGGGACTCCCAGTGCGCGAGCAGTACTTC
.,TRBJ2-2,TRBV11-2,.,CASSFGRFGAGELFF,.
.,TRBJ2-3,TRBV6-5,TRBD2,CASRAFGAGTDTQYF,TGTGCCAGCAGAGCCTTTGGAGCGGGAACAGATACGCAGTATTTT
.,TRBJ2-7,TRBV5-6,.,CASSTGEGRYEQYF,TGTGCCAGCAGCACAGGGGAGGGGAGGTACGAGCAGTACTTC
.,TRBJ1-1,TRBV5-1,TRBD1,CASSLDRGLNTEAFF,TGCGCCAGCAGCTTGGACAGGGGGTTGAACACTGAAGCTTTCTTT
.,TRBJ1-6,TRBV6-5,TRBD1,CASSYSETGGSPLHF,TGTGCCAGCAGTTACTCGGAGACAGGGGGTTCACCCCTCCACTTT
.,TRBJ2-3,TRBV10-3,.,CAIRSGTDTQYF,TGTGCCATCAGGTCAGGTACAGATACGCAGTATTTT
.,TRBJ2-7,TRBV10-1,.,CASSDTYEQYF,TGCGCCAGCAGTGATACATACGAGCAGTACTTC
few,TRBJ2-1,TRBV7-6,TRBD2,CASSRGLAGVEQFF,TGTGCCAGCAGCCGGGGACTAGCGGGAGTTGAGCAGTTCTTC